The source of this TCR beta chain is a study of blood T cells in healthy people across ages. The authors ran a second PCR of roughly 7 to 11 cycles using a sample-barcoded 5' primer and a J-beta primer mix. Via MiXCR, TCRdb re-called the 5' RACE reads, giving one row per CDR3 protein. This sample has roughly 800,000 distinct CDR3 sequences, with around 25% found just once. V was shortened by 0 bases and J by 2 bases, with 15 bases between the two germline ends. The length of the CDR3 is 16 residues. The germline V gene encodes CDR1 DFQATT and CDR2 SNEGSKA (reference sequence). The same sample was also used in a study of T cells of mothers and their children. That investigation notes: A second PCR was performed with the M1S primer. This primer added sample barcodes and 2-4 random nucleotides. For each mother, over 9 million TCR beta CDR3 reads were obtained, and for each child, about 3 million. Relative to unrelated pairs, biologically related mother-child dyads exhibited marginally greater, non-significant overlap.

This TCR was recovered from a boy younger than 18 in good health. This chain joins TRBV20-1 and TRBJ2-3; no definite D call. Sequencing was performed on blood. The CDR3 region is CSARDPTTTLTDTQYF. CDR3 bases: TGCAGTGCTAGAGATCCCACTACCACCCTCACAGATACGCAGTATTTT.